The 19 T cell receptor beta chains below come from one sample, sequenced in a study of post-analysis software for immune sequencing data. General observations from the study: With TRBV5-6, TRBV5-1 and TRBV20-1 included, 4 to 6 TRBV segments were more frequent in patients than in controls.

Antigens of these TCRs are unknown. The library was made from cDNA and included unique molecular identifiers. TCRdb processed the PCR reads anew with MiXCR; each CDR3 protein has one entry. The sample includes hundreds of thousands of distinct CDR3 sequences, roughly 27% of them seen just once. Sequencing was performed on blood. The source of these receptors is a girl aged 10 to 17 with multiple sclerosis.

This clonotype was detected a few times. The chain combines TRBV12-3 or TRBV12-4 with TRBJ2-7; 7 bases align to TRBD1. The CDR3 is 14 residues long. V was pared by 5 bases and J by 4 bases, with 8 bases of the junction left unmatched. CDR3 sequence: CASSHTDRNYEQYF. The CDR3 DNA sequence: TGTGCCAGCAGTCACACGGACAGGAATTACGAGCAGTACTTC.

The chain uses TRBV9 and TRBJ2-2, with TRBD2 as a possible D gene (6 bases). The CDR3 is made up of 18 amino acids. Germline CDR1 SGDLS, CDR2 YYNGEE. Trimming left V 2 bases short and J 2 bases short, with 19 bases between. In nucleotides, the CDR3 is TGTGCCAGCAGCGTCCGTACTAGCCCAGGCCTCAACACCGGGGAGCTGTTTTTT. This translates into CASSVRTSPGLNTGELFF.

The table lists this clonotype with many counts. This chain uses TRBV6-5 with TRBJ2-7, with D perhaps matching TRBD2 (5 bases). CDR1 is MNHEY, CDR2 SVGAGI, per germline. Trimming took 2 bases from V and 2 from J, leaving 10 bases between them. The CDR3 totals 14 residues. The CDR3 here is CASSYGLAAYEQYF. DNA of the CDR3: TGTGCCAGCAGTTACGGTCTAGCCGCCTACGAGCAGTACTTC.

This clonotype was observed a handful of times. The CDR3 DNA is TGTGCCAGCAGGTTAACTAGCGGGAGGGCGAGTGGGTCTAATGAGCAGTTCTTC. As protein: CASRLTSGRASGSNEQFF. This chain links TRBV7-8 with TRBJ2-1; 13 bases are a match to TRBD2. The CDR3 consists of 18 residues. After removal of 6 bases from V and 7 bases from J, the junction contained 15 bases not matched to a gene. Germline values: CDR1 SGHVS, CDR2 FQNEAQ.

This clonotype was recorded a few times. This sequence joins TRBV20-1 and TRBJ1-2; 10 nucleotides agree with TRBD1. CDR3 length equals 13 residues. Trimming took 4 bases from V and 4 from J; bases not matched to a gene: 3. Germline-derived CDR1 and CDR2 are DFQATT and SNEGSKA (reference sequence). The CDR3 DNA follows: TGCAGTGCTAAACGGACAGGGGGCTATGGCTACACCTTC. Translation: CSAKRTGGYGYTF.

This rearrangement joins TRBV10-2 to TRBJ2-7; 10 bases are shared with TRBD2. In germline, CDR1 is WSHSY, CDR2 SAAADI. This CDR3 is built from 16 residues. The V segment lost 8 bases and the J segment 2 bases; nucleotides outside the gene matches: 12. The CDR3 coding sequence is TGCGCCAGCTCAGAAGCGGGAGGGGCCCCTGCCTACGAGCAGTACTTC. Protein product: CASSEAGGAPAYEQYF.

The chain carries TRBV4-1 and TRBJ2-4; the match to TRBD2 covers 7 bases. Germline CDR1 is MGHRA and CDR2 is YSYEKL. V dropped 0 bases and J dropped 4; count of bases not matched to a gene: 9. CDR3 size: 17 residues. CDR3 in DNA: TGCGCCAGCAGCCAAGATTGGGCGGGGGTGAGGAAAAACATTCAGTACTTC. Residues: CASSQDWAGVRKNIQYF.

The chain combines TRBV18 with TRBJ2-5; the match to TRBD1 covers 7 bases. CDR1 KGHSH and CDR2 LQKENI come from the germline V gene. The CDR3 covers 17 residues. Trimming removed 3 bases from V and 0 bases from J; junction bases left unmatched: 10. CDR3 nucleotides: TGTGCCAGCTCACCCCTTGGACAGGCCTCGTACCAAGAGACCCAGTACTTC. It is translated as CASSPLGQASYQETQYF.

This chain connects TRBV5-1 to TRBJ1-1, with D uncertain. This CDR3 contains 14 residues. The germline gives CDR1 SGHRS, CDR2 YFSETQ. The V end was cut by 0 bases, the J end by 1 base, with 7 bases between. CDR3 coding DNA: TGCGCCAGCAGCTTGGCCTCCACGAACACTGAAGCTTTCTTT. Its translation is CASSLASTNTEAFF.

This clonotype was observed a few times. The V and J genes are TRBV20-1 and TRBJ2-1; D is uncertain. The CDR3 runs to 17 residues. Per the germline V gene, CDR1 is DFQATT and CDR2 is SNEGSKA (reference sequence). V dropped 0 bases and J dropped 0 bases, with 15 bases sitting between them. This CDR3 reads CSARDADVPSSYNEQFF. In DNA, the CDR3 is TGCAGTGCTAGAGATGCGGACGTACCCAGCTCCTACAATGAGCAGTTCTTC.

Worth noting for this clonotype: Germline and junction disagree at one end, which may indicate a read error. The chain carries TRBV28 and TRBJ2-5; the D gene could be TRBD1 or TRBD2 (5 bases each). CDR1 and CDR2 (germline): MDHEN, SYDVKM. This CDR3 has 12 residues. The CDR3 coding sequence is TGTGCCAGCAGTTCCTCCAGGGAGAACCAGTACTTC. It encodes CASSSSRENQYF.

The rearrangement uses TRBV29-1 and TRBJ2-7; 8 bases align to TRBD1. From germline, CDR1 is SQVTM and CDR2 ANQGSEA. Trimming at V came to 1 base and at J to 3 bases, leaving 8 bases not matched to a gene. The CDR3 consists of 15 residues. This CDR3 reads CSVEGFPGQDYEQYF. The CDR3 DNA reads TGCAGCGTTGAAGGGTTTCCGGGACAGGACTACGAGCAGTACTTC.

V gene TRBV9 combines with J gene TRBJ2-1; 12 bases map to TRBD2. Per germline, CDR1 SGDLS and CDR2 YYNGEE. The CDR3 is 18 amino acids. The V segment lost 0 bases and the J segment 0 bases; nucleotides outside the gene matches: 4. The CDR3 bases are TGTGCCAGCAGCGTAGGACTAGCGGGAGTCCCCTCCTACAATGAGCAGTTCTTC. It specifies CASSVGLAGVPSYNEQFF.

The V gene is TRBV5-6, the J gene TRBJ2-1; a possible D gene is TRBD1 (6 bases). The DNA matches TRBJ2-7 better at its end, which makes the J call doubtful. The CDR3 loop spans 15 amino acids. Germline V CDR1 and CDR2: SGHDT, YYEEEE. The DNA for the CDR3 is TGTGCCAGCAACCGGAGATTCACAGGGCGCAATGAGCAGTACTTC. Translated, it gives CASNRRFTGRNEQYF.

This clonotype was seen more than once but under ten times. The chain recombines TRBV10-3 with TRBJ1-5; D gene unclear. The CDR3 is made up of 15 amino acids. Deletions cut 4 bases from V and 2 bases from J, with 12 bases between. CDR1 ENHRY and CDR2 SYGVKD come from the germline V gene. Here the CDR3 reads CAISASGRGNQPQHF. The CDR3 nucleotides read TGTGCCATCAGTGCGTCCGGGAGGGGCAATCAGCCCCAGCATTTT.

DNA of the CDR3: TGCGCCAGCTCCGAGGGGGGGACTCTGAACACTGAAGCTTTCTTT. Translation: CASSEGGTLNTEAFF. The chain couples TRBV4-1 to TRBJ1-1; D is perhaps TRBD1 (6 bases). Trimming stripped 8 bases from V and 0 bases from J, with 16 bases between. This CDR3 is 15 amino acids long. Germline values: CDR1 MGHRA, CDR2 YSYEKL.

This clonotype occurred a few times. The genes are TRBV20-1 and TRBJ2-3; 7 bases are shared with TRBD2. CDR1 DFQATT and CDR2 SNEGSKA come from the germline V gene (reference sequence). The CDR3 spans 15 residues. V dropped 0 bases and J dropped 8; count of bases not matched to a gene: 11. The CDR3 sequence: CSAREGPSGPRTQYF. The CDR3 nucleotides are TGCAGTGCTAGAGAGGGCCCTAGCGGTCCTCGTACGCAGTATTTT.

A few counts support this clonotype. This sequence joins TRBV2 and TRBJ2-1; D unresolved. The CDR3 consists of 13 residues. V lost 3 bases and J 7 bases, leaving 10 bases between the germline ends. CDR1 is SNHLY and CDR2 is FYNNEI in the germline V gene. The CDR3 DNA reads TGTGCCAGCAGTGACTCCGTGGGGAATGAGCAGTTCTTC. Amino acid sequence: CASSDSVGNEQFF.

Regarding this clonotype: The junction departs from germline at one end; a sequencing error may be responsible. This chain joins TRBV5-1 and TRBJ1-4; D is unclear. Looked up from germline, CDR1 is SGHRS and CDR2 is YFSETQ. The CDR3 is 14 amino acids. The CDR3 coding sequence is TGCGCCAGCAGCCGTGAAGGCGGAAATGAAAAACGGTTTTTT. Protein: CASSREGGNEKRFF.